The source of this T cell receptor beta chain is a study of blood T cell repertoires in COVID-19. The length of the CDR3 is 13 residues. Germline V gives CDR1 MNHEY, CDR2 SVGAGI. Unmatched junction bases numbered 5, after V lost 7 bases and J lost 9 bases. Methods used by the authors: Nucleated cell number was recorded as an estimate derived from reference gene primer amplification. TCRdb's table, derived via immunoSEQ multiplex PCR, lists solely in-frame clones and lacks some. Clonal size and the V and J genes are those of that table, whereas D and trimming came from the DNA. The table includes more than 200,000 clones, less than 90% detected once.

Sequenced sample: peripheral blood. This chain joins TRBV6-5 and TRBJ1-6, with TRBD1 matching over 8 bases. The clonotype originates from a man aged 70 or older with acute or convalescent COVID-19. The CDR3 spells CASKGQGRSPLHF. CDR3 coding DNA: TGTGCCAGCAAAGGACAGGGCCGTTCACCCCTCCACTTT.